This T cell receptor (beta chain) was recovered during a study of immune evolution from preneoplasia to lung adenocarcinoma. Trimming took 6 bases from V and 8 from J; bases not matched to a gene: 6. The CDR3 spans 14 residues. From germline, CDR1 is MNHEY and CDR2 SMNVEV (reference sequence). Assay used: immunoSEQ multiplex PCR; TCRdb lists only in-frame clones, some missing. This sample has about 11,000 clones; more than 70% occur once, and the top ten carry less than 30%. This TCR derives from a person in their sixties with lung adenocarcinoma. Some clones in this sample may be carry-over from other donors' samples. The chain couples TRBV27 to TRBJ2-2, with 10 bases identical to TRBD2. Sequencing was carried out using FFPE normal lung tissue adjacent to the tumor. CDR3 DNA: TGTGCCAGCAGAGAGGGGACTAGCGAGGGGGAGCTGTTTTTT. This encodes CASREGTSEGELFF.